Listed here are 7 T cell receptor beta chains from one sample, sequenced in a study of blood T cell repertoires in COVID-19. Some clones are missing from TCRdb's copy, which holds only in-frame ones; the method was immunoSEQ multiplex PCR. This repertoire shows hundreds of thousands of clones, 70% to 90% found once; its top ten account for 5.9%. Sequences were obtained from peripheral blood. The receptors derive from an elderly man with acute or convalescent COVID-19.

This sequence joins TRBV20-1 and TRBJ1-1; TRBD1 might be the D (5 bases). Trimming cost V 0 bases and J 8 bases, with 7 bases left between them. CDR3 length equals 11 residues. CDR1 DFQATT and CDR2 SNEGSKA come from the germline V gene (reference sequence). Written as DNA, the CDR3 is TGCAGTGCTAGAGATGCAGGGGAAGCTTTCTTT. Its protein product is CSARDAGEAFF.

The V call is TRBV29-1, the J call TRBJ2-5, with no clear D. Trimming shortened V by 4 bases and J by 0 bases, and 9 bases separated the two germline ends. The CDR3 is 13 amino acids. The germline CDR1 and CDR2 sequences are SQVTM and ANQGSEA. The CDR3 spells CSVVFENQETQYF. DNA of the CDR3: TGCAGCGTTGTCTTTGAGAACCAAGAGACCCAGTACTTC. Full variable domain (outside the CDR3, taken from reference TRBV29-1 and TRBJ2-5): SAVISQKPSRDICQRGTSLTIQCQVDSQVTMMFWYRQQPGQSLTLIATANQGSEATYESGFVIDKFPISRPNLTFSTLTVSNMSPEDSSIYLCSVVFENQETQYFGPGTRLLVL.

The chain joins TRBV5-1 to TRBJ1-3, with D tentatively TRBD1 (5 bases). Germline V lookup: CDR1 SGHRS, CDR2 YFSETQ. The CDR3 covers 14 residues. With 3 bases removed from V and 3 bases from J, the gap between germline ends came to 10 bases. CDR3 loop: CASSSPDSGNTIYF. CDR3 coding DNA: TGCGCCAGCAGCTCCCCAGACAGTGGAAACACCATATATTTT.

The rearrangement uses TRBV6-5 and TRBJ2-2, with D possibly TRBD2 on 5 matching bases. The V and J ends lost 5 bases and 4 bases respectively, with 11 bases between them. Germline V gene lookup returns CDR1 MNHEY and CDR2 SVGAGI. This CDR3 region has 14 residues. The CDR3 sequence is CASSTGLGTGELFF. The CDR3 bases are TGTGCCAGCAGTACCGGACTGGGCACCGGGGAGCTGTTTTTT.

V gene TRBV21-1 combines with J gene TRBJ2-3; the table's TRBD2 call for D was not verified on the DNA. TRBV21-1 is given as a pseudogene. The CDR3 has 16 residues. The CDR3 nucleotides are TGTGCCAGCCGACGGACTAGCGGGAGGGCTTACGATACGCAGTATTTT. Protein sequence: CASRRTSGRAYDTQYF.

The rearrangement links TRBV30 to TRBJ2-3, with 8 nucleotides matching TRBD2. The V and J ends lost 0 bases and 5 bases, in that order; junction bases with no gene match: 7. The CDR3 is made up of 15 amino acids. Germline V CDR1 and CDR2: GTSNPN, SVGIG (reference sequence). The CDR3 DNA follows: TGTGCCTGGAGTGTAGCGGGAGTAGGGGGAGATACGCAGTATTTT. It is translated as CAWSVAGVGGDTQYF.

The rearrangement joins TRBV18 to TRBJ2-2, with 8 bases identical to TRBD1. Germline CDR1 KGHSH, CDR2 LQKENI. The J segment lost 0 bases and the V segment lost 5 bases, leaving 2 bases of the junction unmatched. There are 15 residues in the CDR3. The CDR3 is CASSMDRANTGELFF. The CDR3 bases are TGTGCCAGCTCAATGGACAGGGCGAACACCGGGGAGCTGTTTTTT.